Listed below are T cell receptor beta chains from one sample, sequenced in a study of T cell repertoires in urothelial bladder cancer. TCRdb's table, derived via immunoSEQ multiplex PCR, lists solely in-frame clones and lacks some. The profile covers approximately 11,000 clones, with about 63% appearing a single time and 6.5% to 8.5% taken by the ten largest. The sequencing input was tumor-infiltrating cells from bladder cancer. The receptor set was obtained from a human donor with a benign inflammatory bladder lesion. CDR3s include the opening cysteine and the closing phenylalanine or tryptophan. D genes are given only for firm matches. Clone size is not always given. Where it is, it says once, few, many or a class for expanded clones.

J,V,D,size,CDR3,DNA
TRBJ1-6,TRBV10-3,NA,NA,CAISEPGGLGNSPLHF,TGTGCCATCAGTGAGCCCGGGGGCTTGGGTAATTCACCCCTCCACTTT
TRBJ1-4,TRBV7-9,TRBD1,NA,CASSPSGGGEKLFF,TGTGCCAGCAGCCCCTCAGGGGGCGGGGAAAAACTGTTTTTT
TRBJ1-3,TRBV19,NA,NA,CATRQQHSGNTIYF,TGTGCCACTAGACAGCAGCACTCTGGAAACACCATATATTTT
TRBJ2-7,TRBV18,NA,NA,CASSPSVAHEQYF,TGTGCCAGCTCACCCTCGGTAGCGCACGAGCAGTACTTC
TRBJ2-7,TRBV4-1,NA,NA,CASRDAGSYEQYF,TGCGCCAGCCGGGACGCAGGATCCTACGAGCAGTACTTC
TRBJ2-5,TRBV27,NA,NA,CASSPTGHLQETQYF,TGTGCCAGCAGTCCTACGGGACACCTCCAAGAGACCCAGTACTTC
TRBJ1-5,TRBV21-1,NA,NA,CASSPRWTGIIEQPQHF,TGTGCCAGCAGCCCAAGATGGACAGGGATAATCGAACAGCCCCAGCATTTT
TRBJ1-6,TRBV10-2,NA,few,CASSEQSPLHF,TGCGCCAGCAGTGAGCAGAGTCCCCTCCACTTT
TRBJ2-3,TRBV7-6,NA,once,CASSLGYGDRVLDTQYF,TGTGCCAGCAGCTTAGGATATGGGGACCGGGTATTAGATACGCAGTATTTT
TRBJ2-3,TRBV7-9,NA,NA,CASSLWRGPSTDTQYF,TGTGCCAGCAGCTTATGGCGGGGACCTAGCACAGATACGCAGTATTTT
TRBJ2-1,TRBV5-1,NA,NA,CASSFFRRSIDEQFF,TGCGCCAGCAGCTTTTTCCGCAGGTCGATAGATGAGCAGTTCTTC
TRBJ1-5,TRBV6-6,NA,NA,CASSYSGTAGPQHF,TGTGCCAGCAGTTACTCCGGGACGGCGGGGCCCCAGCATTTT
TRBJ1-1,TRBV7-2,NA,NA,CASSLMGLGTEAFF,TGTGCCAGCAGCTTAATGGGGTTGGGCACTGAAGCTTTCTTT
TRBJ1-6,TRBV30,TRBD1,NA,CAWRAPLIRTGVYNSPLHF,TGTGCCTGGAGGGCCCCCCTTATCAGGACAGGGGTCTATAATTCACCCCTCCACTTT
TRBJ2-1,TRBV27,TRBD1,NA,CASRDRYSNEQFF,TGTGCCAGCAGGGACAGGTATAGCAATGAGCAGTTCTTC
TRBJ1-1,TRBV6-6,NA,once,CASRYDGNTEAFF,TGTGCCAGCAGGTACGACGGGAACACTGAAGCTTTCTTT
TRBJ1-4,TRBV5-1,NA,NA,CASSLGQPGGEKLFF,TGCGCCAGCAGCTTGGGGCAGCCGGGGGGTGAAAAACTGTTTTTT
TRBJ2-1,TRBV27,NA,once,CASNEGHNEQFF,TGTGCCAGCAACGAGGGCCACAATGAGCAGTTCTTC
TRBJ2-6,TRBV13,NA,NA,CASSPGHNFGANVLTF,TGTGCCAGCAGCCCGGGACACAACTTTGGGGCCAACGTCCTGACTTTC
TRBJ1-6,TRBV6-5,NA,few,CASKIADSPLHF,TGTGCCAGCAAGATCGCGGATTCACCCCTCCACTTT
TRBJ1-5,TRBV18,NA,few,CASSSNPSLNQPQHF,TGTGCCAGCTCATCAAACCCTTCCCTTAATCAGCCCCAGCATTTT
TRBJ1-3,TRBV9,NA,NA,CASSVVPWAGNTIYF,TGTGCCAGCAGCGTAGTCCCTTGGGCTGGAAACACCATATATTTT
TRBJ2-2,TRBV28,NA,few,CASSFGGRNTGELFF,TGTGCCAGCAGTTTCGGCGGCAGAAACACCGGGGAGCTGTTTTTT
TRBJ1-5,TRBV19,NA,once,CASSWTDQPQHF,TGTGCCAGTAGCTGGACAGATCAGCCCCAGCATTTT
TRBJ1-2,TRBV2,NA,NA,CASRGQAYNYGYTF,TGTGCCAGCAGGGGACAAGCTTATAACTATGGCTACACCTTC
TRBJ1-4,TRBV6-5,NA,NA,CASSLSGTTNEKLFF,TGTGCCAGCAGTTTGTCAGGAACAACTAATGAAAAACTGTTTTTT
TRBJ1-2,TRBV2,NA,NA,CASSPRDIAGYTF,TGTGCCAGCAGTCCTCGGGACATCGCCGGCTACACCTTC
TRBJ2-3,TRBV25-1,NA,NA,CASSAGRRSDTQYF,TGTGCCAGCAGTGCCGGCAGGAGGTCAGATACGCAGTATTTT
TRBJ1-6,TRBV5-6,TRBD1,NA,CASRLRTGGYSPLHF,TGTGCCAGCAGGCTCCGGACAGGGGGATATTCACCCCTCCACTTT
TRBJ1-4,TRBV7-9,TRBD1,NA,CASSAQGAANEKLFF,TGTGCCAGCAGCGCTCAGGGGGCCGCTAATGAAAAACTGTTTTTT
TRBJ2-5,TRBV20-1,NA,NA,CSAAGQETQYF,TGCAGTGCTGCTGGCCAAGAGACCCAGTACTTC
TRBJ1-2,TRBV2,NA,NA,CASSWSQVGSKGNYGYTF,TGTGCCAGCAGTTGGTCACAAGTGGGTTCAAAGGGGAACTATGGCTACACCTTC
TRBJ1-1,TRBV30,NA,NA,CAWVNTEAFF,TGTGCCTGGGTGAACACTGAAGCTTTCTTT
TRBJ1-6,TRBV14,NA,NA,CASSLTVTNSPLHF,TGTGCCAGCAGCCTTACAGTAACTAATTCACCCCTCCACTTT
TRBJ1-1,TRBV28,NA,NA,CASSLEGLSNTEAFF,TGTGCCAGCAGTCTGGAGGGATTATCGAACACTGAAGCTTTCTTT
TRBJ2-3,TRBV6-1,NA,NA,CASSPDSIRGDTQYF,TGTGCCAGCAGCCCAGACTCCATCCGTGGGGATACGCAGTATTTT
TRBJ2-2,TRBV6-5,NA,NA,CASSYSLWGTGELFF,TGTGCCAGCAGTTACTCTCTTTGGGGTACCGGGGAGCTGTTTTTT
TRBJ2-1,TRBV28,TRBD1,NA,CASSPAGQGAYNEQFF,TGTGCCAGCAGTCCCGCTGGGCAGGGGGCCTACAATGAGCAGTTCTTC
TRBJ2-1,TRBV7-6,NA,NA,CASSLSPGSYNEQFF,TGTGCCAGCAGCTTATCGCCAGGGTCCTACAATGAGCAGTTCTTC
TRBJ2-3,TRBV7-9,TRBD2,NA,CASSTGLAGIDTQYF,TGTGCCAGCAGCACGGGACTAGCGGGGATAGATACGCAGTATTTT
TRBJ2-5,TRBV5-1,NA,once,CASSRTQGRETQYF,TGCGCCAGCAGCCGGACGCAGGGGCGGGAGACCCAGTACTTC
TRBJ2-5,TRBV10-1,TRBD1,NA,CASSDQGQAQETQYF,TGCGCCAGCAGTGACCAAGGACAGGCTCAAGAGACCCAGTACTTC